Below, 31 T cell receptor beta chains from the same sample are listed, as sequenced in a study of blood T cell repertoires in COVID-19. The assay was immunoSEQ multiplex PCR, and TCRdb's table has in-frame clones only and misses some. In the table there are 90,000 to 120,000 clones, 88% of which are singletons. The sequencing sample was made of peripheral blood. The receptors come from a human donor in a cohort sampled during active COVID-19.

The J gene is TRBJ2-7, the V gene TRBV6-1; TRBD1 is a possible D gene (6 bases). The germline gives CDR1 MNHNS, CDR2 SASEGT. The CDR3 loop spans 14 amino acids. V lost 5 bases and J 4 bases, leaving 15 bases between the germline ends. In DNA form, the CDR3 reads TGTGCCAGCAGTTCGCCCCGAGGACAGTACGAGCAGTACTTC. Encoded protein: CASSSPRGQYEQYF.

This chain links TRBV6-6 with TRBJ2-1; the D gene is possibly TRBD2 (6 bases). There are 13 residues in the CDR3. Germline V gives CDR1 MNHNY, CDR2 SVGAGI (reference sequence). Trimming removed 3 bases at V and 8 bases at J, with 11 bases between. In DNA form, the CDR3 reads TGTGCCAGCAGTTATCTAGCGTTTCATGAGCAGTTCTTC. Amino acids: CASSYLAFHEQFF.

The gene calls are TRBV6-5 and TRBJ1-1, with TRBD1 matching over 7 bases. The junction had 3 bases not matched to a gene; V was cut back by 7 bases and J by 1 base. In germline, CDR1 is MNHEY, CDR2 SVGAGI. The CDR3 covers 13 residues. The CDR3 loop reads CASTGQPNTEAFF. Here the CDR3 DNA reads TGTGCCAGCACGGGACAGCCGAACACTGAAGCTTTCTTT.

This chain connects TRBV25-1 to TRBJ1-5; D is undetermined. The CDR3 runs 14 residues. CDR1 MGHDK and CDR2 SYGVNS come from the germline V gene. V gave up 1 base and J gave up 4 bases, with 8 bases separating them. CDR3 nucleotide sequence: TGTGCCAGCAGTGAATGGGGAGAAAATCAGCCCCAGCATTTT. This codes for CASSEWGENQPQHF.

The chain employs TRBV14 and TRBJ1-2; no definite D call. The germline V gene encodes CDR1 SGHDN and CDR2 FVKESK. This CDR3 has 13 residues. Trimming shortened V by 0 bases and J by 7 bases, and 9 bases separated the two germline ends. CDR3 bases: TGTGCCAGCAGCCAAGATTGGCGGGCTGGCTACACCTTC. Its protein is CASSQDWRAGYTF.

The V call is TRBV5-1, the J call TRBJ1-5; D is perhaps TRBD1 (5 bases). Germline V gene data show CDR1 as SGHRS and CDR2 as YFSETQ. With 0 bases removed from V and 3 bases from J, the gap between germline ends came to 16 bases. There are 17 residues in the CDR3. The CDR3 sequence is CASSLGGARVYNQPQHF. The CDR3 DNA sequence: TGCGCCAGCAGCTTGGGGGGTGCCAGGGTGTACAATCAGCCCCAGCATTTT.

The rearrangement uses TRBV2 and TRBJ2-2; D is possibly TRBD2 (5 bases). Germline loops: CDR1 SNHLY, CDR2 FYNNEI. The CDR3 sequence is 13 residues long. V was clipped by 5 bases and J by 6 bases, with 10 bases between them. CDR3 amino acids: CASSMDGAGELFF. The DNA for the CDR3 is TGTGCCAGCAGTATGGACGGGGCCGGGGAGCTGTTTTTT.

This clone was counted a few times. V gene TRBV12-5 combines with J gene TRBJ1-5, with unresolved D. The CDR3 contains 13 residues. CDR1 and CDR2 from the germline V gene are LGHNT and FRNRAP. Trimming removed 5 bases from V and 4 bases from J, with 9 bases in between. Written as DNA, the CDR3 is TGTGCTAGTGGTACCAGTCCAAATCAGCCCCAGCATTTT. Protein sequence: CASGTSPNQPQHF.

The chain recombines TRBV3-1 (or the pseudogene TRBV3-2) with TRBJ1-1, with D possibly TRBD1 on 5 matching bases. This CDR3 is 13 amino acids long. V shed 1 base and J shed 4 bases, with 7 bases lying between them. The V gene's germline CDR1 is LGHDT and CDR2 YNNKEL (reference sequence). DNA of the CDR3: TGTGCCAGCAGCCAAGGAAGGGGCACTGAAGCTTTCTTT. This encodes CASSQGRGTEAFF.

CDR3 coding DNA: TGTGCCAGCAGCTGGACAGGGGGGGATGAAAAACTGTTTTTT. Its protein product is CASSWTGGDEKLFF. J is TRBJ1-4 and V is TRBV5-5; 10 nucleotides align to TRBD1. V trimming: 3 bases; J trimming: 6 bases; junction bases outside the gene matches: 2. This CDR3 has 14 residues. In germline, CDR1 is SGHKS, CDR2 YYEKEE (reference sequence).

The V and J genes are TRBV12-3 or TRBV12-4 and TRBJ2-7; unclear D gene. This CDR3 is 13 amino acids long. Trimming took off 1 base at V and 4 bases at J, with 8 bases between the two ends. CDR3 in amino acids: CASSLGEPYEQYF. For the CDR3, the DNA is TGTGCCAGCAGTTTAGGTGAGCCTTACGAGCAGTACTTC.

This clone came up once. J is TRBJ2-1 and V is TRBV19; maybe TRBD1 (6 bases). The CDR3 contains 15 residues. CDR1 is LNHDA and CDR2 is SQIVND in the germline V gene (reference sequence). The V end was cut by 4 bases, the J end by 3 bases, with 13 bases between. The CDR3 DNA is TGTGCCAGTAGTACTCGGGACACTTTCTACAATGAGCAGTTCTTC. Its translation is CASSTRDTFYNEQFF.

The chain joins TRBV5-1 to TRBJ2-2; 8 nucleotides agree with TRBD1. Germline V gene sequence: CDR1 SGHRS, CDR2 YFSETQ. The CDR3 runs to 15 residues. Trimming removed 4 bases from V and 4 bases from J; junction bases left unmatched: 6. The CDR3 DNA reads TGCGCCAGCAGCCACAACAGGGGGACCACCGGGGAGCTGTTTTTT. Amino acid sequence: CASSHNRGTTGELFF. Using reference TRBV5-1 and TRBJ2-2 for the parts outside the CDR3, the full variable domain is KAGVTQTPRYLIKTRGQQVTLSCSPISGHRSVSWYQQTPGQGLQFLFEYFSETQRNKGNFPGRFSGRQFSNSRSEMNVSTLELGDSALYLCASSHNRGTTGELFFGEGSRLTVL.

The CDR3 is CASSTRGAGEQYF. In DNA, the CDR3 is TGTGCCAGCAGTACGCGGGGGGCCGGGGAGCAGTACTTC. The rearrangement links TRBV3-1 (or the pseudogene TRBV3-2) to TRBJ2-7, with 8 bases identical to TRBD2. CDR3 length: 13 amino acids. V lost 6 bases, J lost 7 bases, and 8 bases stayed unmatched. The germline CDR1 and CDR2 sequences are LGHDT and YNNKEL (reference sequence).

The rearrangement joins TRBV12-3 or TRBV12-4 to TRBJ2-7; D call uncertain. The CDR3 sequence is 11 residues long. Between the trimmed V and J ends, which lost 6 bases and 6 bases, there was a span of 9 bases. The CDR3 DNA sequence: TGTGCCAGCAGGCTCTCCGGCGAGCAGTACTTC. Translating it yields CASRLSGEQYF.

Regarding this clone: The sample has other DNA sequences that encode this CDR3 too. The chain joins TRBV29-1 to TRBJ1-1; maybe TRBD1 (6 bases). This CDR3 contains 12 residues. V was trimmed by 6 bases and J by 0 bases, leaving 8 bases between them. Germline V gene data show CDR1 as SQVTM and CDR2 as ANQGSEA. CDR3 loop: CSVTGLNTEAFF. CDR3 DNA sequence: TGCAGCGTCACAGGGTTGAACACTGAAGCTTTCTTT.

The chain has TRBV27 and TRBJ1-2; 12 nucleotides agree with TRBD1. Germline-derived CDR1 and CDR2 are MNHEY and SMNVEV (reference sequence). V lost 5 bases, J lost 7 bases, and 8 bases stayed unmatched. CDR3 length: 15 residues. The CDR3 loop is CASSDSGTGGFGYTF. The CDR3 region has the DNA TGTGCCAGCAGTGACTCCGGGACAGGGGGCTTTGGCTACACCTTC.

The V gene is TRBV7-3, the J gene TRBJ2-5; 15 bases fit TRBD2. The germline V gene encodes CDR1 SGHTA and CDR2 FQGTGA. The junction had 9 bases not matched to a gene; V was cut back by 5 bases and J by 5 bases. The CDR3 has 17 residues. CDR3 loop: CASSAGLAGGPRETQYF. In DNA, the CDR3 is TGTGCCAGCAGCGCCGGACTAGCGGGAGGGCCTAGGGAGACCCAGTACTTC.

This sequence joins TRBV19 and TRBJ2-5; a weak D match, TRBD2 (6 bases). The germline V gene encodes CDR1 LNHDA and CDR2 SQIVND (reference sequence). The CDR3 contains 15 residues. Trimming removed 5 bases from V and 2 bases from J, with 15 bases in between. The CDR3 region has the DNA TGTGCCAGTAGTGGGCTCGGGGCGGGGCAAGAGACCCAGTACTTC. It yields the protein CASSGLGAGQETQYF.

The chain employs TRBV28 and TRBJ2-5; tentative D call: TRBD1 (6 bases). CDR3 length equals 15 residues. CDR1 and CDR2 from the germline V gene are MDHEN and SYDVKM. The V and J ends lost 6 bases and 6 bases respectively, with 20 bases between them. The chain's CDR3 is CASSPLRGYGQTQYF. The CDR3 DNA sequence: TGTGCCAGCAGCCCCCTTAGGGGGTACGGGCAGACCCAGTACTTC.

J is TRBJ1-1 and V is TRBV6-2 or TRBV6-3; 8 bases line up with TRBD1. V dropped 0 bases and J dropped 0; count of bases not matched to a gene: 3. CDR3 length: 16 amino acids. The germline V gene has CDR1 MNHEY and CDR2 SVGEGT. CDR3 nucleotide sequence: TGTGCCAGCAGTTACTCCGCAGGGGGCATGAACACTGAAGCTTTCTTT. This translates into CASSYSAGGMNTEAFF.

The rearrangement joins TRBV5-1 to TRBJ2-7; 9 nucleotides align to TRBD1. The CDR3 runs to 15 residues. Germline assignment: CDR1 SGHRS and CDR2 YFSETQ. V trimming: 4 bases; J trimming: 6 bases; junction bases outside the gene matches: 11. The CDR3 DNA sequence: TGCGCCAGCAGCCCGGGACAGGGAATTCAGCGCGAGCAGTACTTC. Translation: CASSPGQGIQREQYF.

The gene calls are TRBV2 and TRBJ2-1; D not certain. The germline V gene has CDR1 SNHLY and CDR2 FYNNEI. The CDR3 is made up of 14 amino acids. V dropped 1 base and J dropped 5 bases, with 9 bases sitting between them. The CDR3 DNA is TGTGCCAGCAGTGAAGACTGGTCTGACAATGAGCAGTTCTTC. Translation gives CASSEDWSDNEQFF.

The V gene is TRBV4-1, the J gene TRBJ2-7; D unclear. The CDR3 extends over 12 amino acids. V was cut by 1 base and J by 6 bases, with 7 bases left in between. The germline V gene encodes CDR1 MGHRA and CDR2 YSYEKL. CDR3 sequence (DNA): TGCGCCAGCAGCCAAGGGAGAGGCGAGCAGTACTTC. Translating gives CASSQGRGEQYF.

The chain uses TRBV9 and TRBJ2-1, with 8 bases aligning to TRBD2. Germline V gene sequence: CDR1 SGDLS, CDR2 YYNGEE. The CDR3 covers 16 residues. After removal of 5 bases from V and 0 bases from J, the junction contained 7 bases not matched to a gene. DNA of the CDR3: TGTGCCAGCAGGCCCTCGAGCGGGAGCTCCTACAATGAGCAGTTCTTC. This codes for CASRPSSGSSYNEQFF.

The chain carries TRBV28 and TRBJ2-7; D may be TRBD1 (5 bases). Between the trimmed V and J ends, which lost 8 bases and 2 bases, there was a span of 16 bases. CDR1 and CDR2 from the germline V gene are MDHEN and SYDVKM. This CDR3 contains 14 residues. CDR3 coding DNA: TGTGCCAGCCGCAAAACAGGTTACCCCTACGAGCAGTACTTC. Amino acids: CASRKTGYPYEQYF.

The gene calls are TRBV9 and TRBJ2-7; 8 bases are shared with TRBD1. The CDR3 is made up of 15 amino acids. Losses at the gene ends were 0 bases for V and 7 bases for J; bases not matched to a gene: 9. The germline gives CDR1 SGDLS, CDR2 YYNGEE. The CDR3 DNA is TGTGCCAGCAGCGTAGCGGGGACAGGAAAATTGGAGCAGTACTTC. Residues: CASSVAGTGKLEQYF. Combining the CDR3 with reference TRBV9 and TRBJ2-7 gives the whole variable domain DSGVTQTPKHLITATGQRVTLRCSPRSGDLSVYWYQQSLDQGLQFLIQYYNGEERAKGNILERFSAQQFPDLHSELNLSSLELGDSALYFCASSVAGTGKLEQYFGPGTRLTVT.

V is TRBV4-2 and J is TRBJ2-5; 9 positions agree with TRBD1. Trimming removed 6 bases from V and 5 bases from J; junction bases left unmatched: 7. The CDR3 contains 14 residues. The germline V gene has CDR1 LGHNA and CDR2 YNFKEQ. DNA for the CDR3: TGTGCCAGCAGTCAGGACAGGGGATACGAGACCCAGTACTTC. Translation gives CASSQDRGYETQYF.

The chain combines TRBV4-1 with TRBJ2-3; 13 nucleotides match TRBD2. CDR1 MGHRA and CDR2 YSYEKL come from the germline V gene. CDR3 length: 16 amino acids. V shed 0 bases, J shed 4 bases, and the junction held 1 base outside the gene matches. The CDR3 reads CASSQDTSGRADTQYF. CDR3 DNA sequence: TGCGCCAGCAGCCAAGACACTAGCGGGAGGGCAGATACGCAGTATTTT.

CDR3 amino acids: CAISVGSTSGKTYNEQFF. The CDR3 nucleotides read TGTGCCATCAGTGTGGGATCGACTAGCGGGAAAACCTACAATGAGCAGTTCTTC. The rearrangement links TRBV10-3 to TRBJ2-1, with 11 positions matching TRBD2. V gave up 4 bases and J gave up 2 bases; unmatched junction bases: 10. There are 18 residues in the CDR3. Germline loops: CDR1 ENHRY, CDR2 SYGVKD.

The V and J genes are TRBV7-3 and TRBJ1-1, with 7 bases lining up with TRBD1. Trimming took 3 bases from V and 4 from J; bases not matched to a gene: 5. The V gene's germline CDR1 is SGHTA and CDR2 FQGTGA. The CDR3 consists of 14 residues. The CDR3 bases are TGTGCCAGCAGCTTGGAAGGGGGCGGCACTGAAGCTTTCTTT. This codes for CASSLEGGGTEAFF. The full variable domain, completed using reference TRBV7-3 and TRBJ1-1, is GAGVSQTPSNKVTEKGKYVELRCDPISGHTALYWYRQSLGQGPEFLIYFQGTGAADDSGLPNDRFFAVRPEGSVSTLKIQRTERGDSAVYLCASSLEGGGTEAFFGQGTRLTVV.